These 22 T cell receptor beta chains came from one sample sequenced in a study of technical replicates of blood from a handful of donors. Clones were read by immunoSEQ multiplex PCR, and TCRdb kept only the in-frame ones, dropping some. The sample holds approximately 70,000 clones, under 98% seen once. Sequencing input: T cells isolated from PBMCs. The source is a human donor in good health.

The chain couples TRBV5-1 to TRBJ2-7; D may be TRBD1 (6 bases). The CDR3 spans 14 residues. Deletions cut 0 bases from V and 3 bases from J, with 10 bases between. CDR1 and CDR2 (germline): SGHRS, YFSETQ. CDR3 residues: CASSLVGGDYEQYF. The DNA of the CDR3 is TGCGCCAGCAGCTTGGTAGGGGGTGACTACGAGCAGTACTTC.

The V gene is TRBV18, the J gene TRBJ2-2; D not resolved. Trimming pared 1 base from V and 0 bases from J, leaving 6 bases between. This CDR3 has 15 residues. CDR1 and CDR2 (germline): KGHSH, LQKENI. The DNA for the CDR3 is TGTGCCAGCTCACCACAGCTCGCGAACACCGGGGAGCTGTTTTTT. Amino acid sequence: CASSPQLANTGELFF.

The chain carries TRBV29-1 and TRBJ2-7; D gene ambiguous. This CDR3 region has 13 residues. Per the germline V gene, CDR1 is SQVTM and CDR2 is ANQGSEA. The germline V and J ends were trimmed by 4 bases and 0 bases, with 10 bases remaining between them. The CDR3 spells CSVASRLSYEQYF. CDR3 in DNA: TGCAGCGTTGCCTCCAGGCTCTCCTACGAGCAGTACTTC.

Comments on this clone: At one of its ends the junction is not consistent with the germline gene, which may arise from a read error. The chain uses TRBV4-3 and TRBJ1-4; no firm D call. Germline V lookup: CDR1 LGHNA, CDR2 YSLEER. The CDR3 has 16 amino acids. The CDR3 reads CASSDGEWATNEKLFF. The DNA of the CDR3 is TGCGCCAGCAGCGACGGGGAGTGGGCAACTAATGAAAAGCTGTTTTTT.

CDR3 nucleotide sequence: TGTGCCAGCACCCCGCAGGGGATCTCTGGAAACACCATATATTTT. It is translated as CASTPQGISGNTIYF. The chain couples TRBV9 to TRBJ1-3, with D maybe TRBD1 (6 bases). CDR1 is SGDLS and CDR2 is YYNGEE in the germline V gene. V was trimmed by 6 bases and J by 0 bases, leaving 13 bases between them. The CDR3 length is 15 residues.

V is TRBV6-5 and J is TRBJ1-1, with 9 bases identical to TRBD1. Germline V gene lookup returns CDR1 MNHEY and CDR2 SVGAGI. This CDR3 comprises 15 residues. The ends lost 5 bases at V and 1 base at J; junction bases unmatched: 5. For the CDR3, the DNA is TGTGCCAGCAGTAGACGACAGGGGGGGAACACTGAAGCTTTCTTT. Amino acids: CASSRRQGGNTEAFF.

The rearrangement uses TRBV5-4 and TRBJ2-7; TRBD2 aligns across 14 bases. Germline CDR1 reads SGHNT; CDR2 reads YYREEE (reference sequence). This CDR3 spans 17 amino acids. The ends lost 2 bases at V and 6 bases at J; junction bases unmatched: 10. The CDR3 sequence is CASSFDPGLAGAGEQYF. The CDR3 coding sequence is TGTGCCAGCAGCTTTGATCCGGGACTAGCGGGAGCAGGCGAGCAGTACTTC. Drawing the rest from reference TRBV5-4 and TRBJ2-7, the complete variable domain is ETGVTQSPTHLIKTRGQQVTLRCSSQSGHNTVSWYQQALGQGPQFIFQYYREEENGRGNFPPRFSGLQFPNYSSELNVNALELDDSALYLCASSFDPGLAGAGEQYFGPGTRLTVT.

The chain has TRBV19 and TRBJ2-7; TRBD1 agrees at 9 bases. The CDR3 spans 17 residues. The V gene end was trimmed by 4 bases and the J gene end by 1 base; junction bases not matched to a gene: 11. Germline loops: CDR1 LNHDA, CDR2 SQIVND (reference sequence). The CDR3 DNA is TGTGCCAGTAGTACCTGGGCCGGGACAGGGTCTTCCTACGAGCAGTACTTC. Its protein is CASSTWAGTGSSYEQYF.

This clone came up once. The V call is TRBV21-1, the J call TRBJ1-1. TRBV21-1 is described as a pseudogene. The CDR3 runs 16 residues. Here the CDR3 DNA reads TGTGCCAGCAGAAAGGGGGGGCGCGGTGTGAACACTGAAGCTTTCTTT. It is translated as CASRKGGRGVNTEAFF.

The gene calls are TRBV11-3 and TRBJ2-1, with D possibly matching TRBD2 (5 bases). This CDR3 is 15 amino acids long. CDR1 SGHNT and CDR2 YENEEA come from the germline V gene. V shed 0 bases and J shed 8 bases, with 14 bases lying between them. Written as DNA, the CDR3 is TGTGCCAGCAGCTTAGAGGGAGCGGACTTCGATGAGCAGTTCTTC. This encodes CASSLEGADFDEQFF.

The chain joins TRBV7-9 to TRBJ2-3; TRBD1 agrees at 7 bases. The CDR3 totals 15 residues. With V trimmed by 5 bases and J by 3 bases, 8 bases remained unmatched. The germline gives CDR1 SEHNR, CDR2 FQNEAQ (reference sequence). For the CDR3, the DNA is TGTGCCAGCAGCCAAGACAGGGTTGGGACAGATACGCAGTATTTT. Amino acids: CASSQDRVGTDTQYF.

The J gene is TRBJ2-7, the V gene TRBV7-2; D is undetermined. V lost 1 base, J lost 2 bases, and 6 bases lay in between. The CDR3 runs 13 residues. Germline assignment: CDR1 SGHTA and CDR2 FQGNSA. CDR3 nucleotide sequence: TGTGCCAGCAGCTTAGGGCTTGCCTACGAGCAGTACTTC. It codes for CASSLGLAYEQYF.

V usage is TRBV19 and J usage is TRBJ1-1, with 10 bases identical to TRBD1. The CDR3 contains 15 residues. CDR1 and CDR2 from the germline V gene are LNHDA and SQIVND (reference sequence). V gave up 7 bases and J gave up 3 bases; unmatched junction bases: 8. CDR3 sequence (DNA): TGTGCCAGTATCAATTCAGGGACAGGGGACACTGAAGCTTTCTTT. Translating it yields CASINSGTGDTEAFF.

The J gene is TRBJ2-5, the V gene TRBV11-2; 7 positions agree with TRBD2. Per the germline V gene, CDR1 is SGHAT and CDR2 is FQNNGV. The V gene end was trimmed by 1 base and the J gene end by 1 base; junction bases not matched to a gene: 3. The CDR3 covers 15 residues. The chain's CDR3 is CASSLGGTTQETQYF. For the CDR3, the DNA is TGTGCCAGCAGCTTAGGGGGGACTACCCAAGAGACCCAGTACTTC.

The V gene is TRBV30, the J gene TRBJ2-3, with 8 bases lining up with TRBD1. V trimming: 5 bases; J trimming: 4 bases; junction bases outside the gene matches: 2. The CDR3 has 12 amino acids. Germline values: CDR1 GTSNPN, CDR2 SVGIG (reference sequence). CDR3 DNA: TGTGCCTGGGACAGGGGACCAGATACGCAGTATTTT. Protein product: CAWDRGPDTQYF.

The chain recombines TRBV4-1 with TRBJ2-5; 16 bases agree with TRBD2. The germline V gene encodes CDR1 MGHRA and CDR2 YSYEKL. The CDR3 runs 17 residues. Losses at the gene ends were 5 bases for V and 5 bases for J; bases not matched to a gene: 8. CDR3 in DNA: TGCGCCAGCAGCGAGGGACTAGCGGGAGGGCCCGGGGAGACCCAGTACTTC. This codes for CASSEGLAGGPGETQYF.

The V gene is TRBV27, the J gene TRBJ1-3; D uncertain. The germline V gene encodes CDR1 MNHEY and CDR2 SMNVEV (reference sequence). V lost 1 base and J lost 5, with 12 bases in between. The CDR3 is 15 residues long. CDR3 sequence: CASSLYSGGRNTIYF. CDR3 DNA: TGTGCCAGCAGTTTATACTCAGGAGGCCGAAACACCATATATTTT.

The J gene is TRBJ2-3, the V gene TRBV28, with D possibly matching TRBD2 (5 bases). Per the germline V gene, CDR1 is MDHEN and CDR2 is SYDVKM. This CDR3 comprises 13 residues. V gave up 10 bases and J gave up 2 bases, with 13 bases separating them. CDR3 sequence reads: CATFSGNTDTQYF. For the CDR3, the DNA is TGTGCCACCTTCTCGGGGAACACAGATACGCAGTATTTT.

The chain combines TRBV10-1 with TRBJ2-7; D ambiguous. Germline CDR1 reads WNHNN; CDR2 reads SYGVQD (reference sequence). V was clipped by 4 bases and J by 6 bases, with 10 bases between them. The CDR3 length is 12 residues. DNA for the CDR3: TGCGCCAGCAGTGCCTCAAGCTCCGAGCAGTACTTC. Residues: CASSASSSEQYF.

The chain couples TRBV30 to TRBJ1-2, with D tentatively TRBD1 (5 bases). The CDR3 totals 13 residues. Germline V gene sequence: CDR1 GTSNPN, CDR2 SVGIG (reference sequence). The ends were cut back, 0 bases at V and 8 bases at J, with 13 bases in the middle. The CDR3 bases are TGTGCCTGGAGTGTATTTGGGGGGAAGGGCTACACCTTC. Its protein product is CAWSVFGGKGYTF.

The genes are TRBV6-5 and TRBJ2-2; unclear D gene. CDR3 length: 14 amino acids. Trimming removed 7 bases at V and 5 bases at J, with 14 bases between. Germline loops: CDR1 MNHEY, CDR2 SVGAGI. The CDR3 reads CASKSAAQTGELFF. In nucleotides, the CDR3 is TGTGCCAGCAAGTCGGCGGCTCAAACCGGGGAGCTGTTTTTT.

This chain uses TRBV25-1 with TRBJ2-2; D gene unclear. The CDR3 loop spans 14 amino acids. Germline-derived CDR1 and CDR2 are MGHDK and SYGVNS. With 4 bases removed from V and 4 bases from J, the gap between germline ends came to 10 bases. CDR3 nucleotide sequence: TGTGCCAGCAGTGGGCAGGTCAGCACCGGGGAGCTGTTTTTT. This sequence encodes CASSGQVSTGELFF.